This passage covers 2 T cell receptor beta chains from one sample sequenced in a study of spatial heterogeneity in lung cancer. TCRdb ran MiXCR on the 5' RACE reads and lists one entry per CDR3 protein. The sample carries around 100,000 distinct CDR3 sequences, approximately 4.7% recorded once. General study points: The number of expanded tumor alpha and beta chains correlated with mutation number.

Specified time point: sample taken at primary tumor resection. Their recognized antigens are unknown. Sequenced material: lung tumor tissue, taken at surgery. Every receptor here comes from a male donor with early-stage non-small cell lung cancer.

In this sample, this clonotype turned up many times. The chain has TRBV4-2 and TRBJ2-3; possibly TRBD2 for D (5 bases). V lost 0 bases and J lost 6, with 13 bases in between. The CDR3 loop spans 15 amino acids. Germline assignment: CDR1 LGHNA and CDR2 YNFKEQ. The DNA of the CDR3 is TGTGCCAGCAGCCAAGATGGACGAGGAGGCGATACGCAGTATTTT. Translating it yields CASSQDGRGGDTQYF.

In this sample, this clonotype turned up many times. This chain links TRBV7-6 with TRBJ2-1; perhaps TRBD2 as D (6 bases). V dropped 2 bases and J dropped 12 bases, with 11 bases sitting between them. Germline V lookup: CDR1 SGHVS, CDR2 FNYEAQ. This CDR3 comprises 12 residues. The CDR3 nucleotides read TGTGCCAGCAGCTTAAAGGCGGAGGGGCAGTTCTTC. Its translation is CASSLKAEGQFF.